Following are 15 T cell receptor beta chains from one sample sequenced in a study of Ad26.COV2.S vaccination and SARS-CoV-2 variants. Sequencing used immunoSEQ multiplex PCR; TCRdb keeps in-frame clones, though not all of them. The sample lists under 150,000 clones, 86% occurring once. The specimen comprised peripheral blood, sampled after recovery from COVID-19. The receptors come from a human donor who had recovered from COVID-19.

This sequence joins TRBV11-2 and TRBJ2-3; 8 bases line up with TRBD1. V trimming: 3 bases; J trimming: 1 base; junction bases outside the gene matches: 3. Germline V lookup: CDR1 SGHAT, CDR2 FQNNGV. This CDR3 contains 15 residues. The CDR3 sequence is CASSFDRGRTDTQYF. CDR3 nucleotides: TGTGCCAGCAGCTTTGACAGGGGACGCACAGATACGCAGTATTTT.

This rearrangement joins TRBV5-1 to TRBJ2-7; 12 nucleotides match TRBD1. CDR1 and CDR2 from the germline V gene are SGHRS and YFSETQ. J gave up 2 bases and V 0 bases, and 3 bases lay outside the gene matches. This CDR3 has 16 residues. The CDR3 region is CASSLGGTGGPYEQYF. CDR3 nucleotides: TGCGCCAGCAGCTTGGGGGGGACAGGGGGCCCCTACGAGCAGTACTTC.

The rearrangement joins TRBV30 to TRBJ2-7; 9 positions agree with TRBD1. Germline V gene sequence: CDR1 GTSNPN, CDR2 SVGIG (reference sequence). The CDR3 is 14 amino acids. The junction had 7 bases not matched to a gene; V was cut back by 2 bases and J by 5 bases. The CDR3 protein is CAWSTDRGVDEQYF. In nucleotides, the CDR3 is TGTGCCTGGAGTACGGACAGGGGTGTCGACGAGCAGTACTTC. Full variable domain (missing parts from reference TRBV30 and TRBJ2-7): SQTIHQWPATLVQPVGSPLSLECTVEGTSNPNLYWYRQAAGRGLQLLFYSVGIGQISSEVPQNLSASRPQDRQFILSSKKLLLSDSGFYLCAWSTDRGVDEQYFGPGTRLTVT.

The V call is TRBV9, the J call TRBJ1-5; 10 bases are a match to TRBD1. The V gene end was trimmed by 4 bases and the J gene end by 9 bases; junction bases not matched to a gene: 16. Per germline, CDR1 SGDLS and CDR2 YYNGEE. This CDR3 is 17 amino acids long. The DNA for the CDR3 is TGTGCCAGCAGCCCTCGGAGGGACAGGGGCCACCCGGGGCCCCAGCATTTT. Its translation is CASSPRRDRGHPGPQHF.

The chain links TRBV7-8 to TRBJ2-4; 9 bases fit TRBD1. This CDR3 spans 17 amino acids. In germline, CDR1 is SGHVS, CDR2 FQNEAQ. V gave up 0 bases and J gave up 4 bases; unmatched junction bases: 7. The DNA of the CDR3 is TGTGCCAGCAGCTTAGCGCGAGTCGGGACAGGGAAAAACATTCAGTACTTC. Encoded protein: CASSLARVGTGKNIQYF.

The J gene is TRBJ1-2, the V gene TRBV28; maybe TRBD1 (5 bases). V gave up 6 bases and J gave up 0 bases, with 11 bases separating them. The germline CDR1 and CDR2 sequences are MDHEN and SYDVKM. The CDR3 has 14 residues. The CDR3 bases are TGTGCCAGCAGCCCTGGGGGGTCTAACTATGGCTACACCTTC. This sequence encodes CASSPGGSNYGYTF.

In this sample, this clone turned up once. CDR3 residues: CASRTMWTETQYF. The DNA for the CDR3 is TGTGCCAGCAGGACGATGTGGACGGAGACCCAGTACTTC. The V gene is TRBV6-5, the J gene TRBJ2-5; D not resolved. With 6 bases removed from V and 5 bases from J, the gap between germline ends came to 13 bases. This CDR3 is built from 13 residues. Per germline, CDR1 MNHEY and CDR2 SVGAGI.

This rearrangement joins TRBV11-3 to TRBJ2-1; the D gene is possibly TRBD2 (5 bases). In germline, CDR1 is SGHNT, CDR2 YENEEA. Trimming removed 1 base from V and 2 bases from J, with 6 bases in between. The CDR3 is made up of 14 amino acids. The CDR3 bases are TGTGCCAGCAGCTTAGCGGGAACCTACAATGAGCAGTTCTTC. Its translation is CASSLAGTYNEQFF.

The CDR3: CASSYTPQGASKNIQYF. The CDR3 nucleotides read TGTGCCAGCAGTTACACCCCACAGGGGGCATCCAAAAACATTCAGTACTTC. The chain employs TRBV6-2 or TRBV6-3 and TRBJ2-4; TRBD1 aligns across 9 bases. The CDR3 is 17 amino acids. CDR1 and CDR2 (germline): MNHEY, SVGEGT. V dropped 2 bases and J dropped 2; count of bases not matched to a gene: 7.

The rearrangement uses TRBV9 and TRBJ1-5; D not resolved. V was trimmed by 1 base and J by 7 bases, leaving 12 bases between them. There are 14 residues in the CDR3. Looked up from germline, CDR1 is SGDLS and CDR2 is YYNGEE. The CDR3 sequence: CASSVMGDGQPQHF. CDR3 nucleotide sequence: TGTGCCAGCAGCGTAATGGGAGATGGCCAGCCCCAGCATTTT.

This sequence joins TRBV27 and TRBJ1-1; no reliable D call. V lost 2 bases to trimming and J lost 1 base, with 5 bases between them. Germline CDR1 is MNHEY and CDR2 is SMNVEV (reference sequence). The CDR3 contains 13 residues. For the CDR3, the DNA is TGTGCCAGCAGTTTAGGGCAGAACACTGAAGCTTTCTTT. As protein: CASSLGQNTEAFF.

This clone was found once. This chain uses TRBV13 with TRBJ2-7, with 8 bases matching TRBD1. CDR1 is PRHDT and CDR2 is FYEKMQ in the germline V gene (reference sequence). V lost 9 bases and J lost 6; bases outside the gene matches: 13. The CDR3 is 14 amino acids. CDR3 protein: CASRAGTGMFEQYF. The CDR3 DNA sequence: TGTGCCAGTCGGGCCGGGACAGGTATGTTCGAGCAGTACTTC.

To note about this clone: At the DNA level, this CDR3 is encoded by other sequences in the same sample as well. This chain connects TRBV6-2 or TRBV6-3 to TRBJ1-5; the D gene is possibly TRBD1 (5 bases). V was shortened by 0 bases and J by 1 base, with 7 bases between the two germline ends. The V gene's germline CDR1 is MNHEY and CDR2 SVGEGT. CDR3 length: 15 residues. CDR3 coding DNA: TGTGCCAGCAGTTACTCGGGGGGGAGCAATCAGCCCCAGCATTTT. Translated: CASSYSGGSNQPQHF.

The chain couples TRBV28 to TRBJ1-2, with TRBD1 matching over 7 bases. Germline CDR1 is MDHEN and CDR2 is SYDVKM. The junction had 13 bases not matched to a gene; V was cut back by 7 bases and J by 2 bases. There are 16 residues in the CDR3. The CDR3 DNA reads TGTGCCAGCACCTCTTTGGGGAGGGGGCGGAACTATGGCTACACCTTC. Translation gives CASTSLGRGRNYGYTF.

CDR3 bases: TGTGCCATCATTGAGGGTACTGAAGCTTTCTTT. Amino acid sequence: CAIIEGTEAFF. This chain connects TRBV5-5 to TRBJ1-1; D gene uncertain. This CDR3 has 11 amino acids. V gave up 9 bases and J gave up 5 bases, with 11 bases separating them. From germline, CDR1 is SGHKS and CDR2 YYEKEE (reference sequence).